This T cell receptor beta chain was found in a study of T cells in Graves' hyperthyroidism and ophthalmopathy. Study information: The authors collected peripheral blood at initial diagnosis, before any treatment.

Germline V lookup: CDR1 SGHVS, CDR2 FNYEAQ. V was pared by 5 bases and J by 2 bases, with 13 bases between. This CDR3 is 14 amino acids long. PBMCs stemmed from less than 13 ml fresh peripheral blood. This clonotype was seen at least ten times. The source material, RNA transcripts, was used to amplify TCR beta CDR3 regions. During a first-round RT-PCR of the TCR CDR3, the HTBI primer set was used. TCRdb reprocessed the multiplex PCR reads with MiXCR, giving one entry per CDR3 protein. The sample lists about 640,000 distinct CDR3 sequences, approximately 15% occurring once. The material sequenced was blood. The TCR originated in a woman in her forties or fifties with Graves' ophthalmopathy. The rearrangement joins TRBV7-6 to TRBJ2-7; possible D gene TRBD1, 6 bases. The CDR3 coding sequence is TGTGCCAGCAGCCTCGACAGGTTAACCTACGAGCAGTACTTC. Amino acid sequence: CASSLDRLTYEQYF.